This TCR beta chain was recorded in a study of response to subunit inactivated influenza vaccine. Study-level points and caveats: The authors put forward the suggestion that each seasonal influenza vaccination may bring in only a limited number of new T cells.

CDR3 length: 15 amino acids. Germline loops: CDR1 SQVTM, CDR2 ANQGSEA. V was pared by 5 bases and J by 6 bases, with 20 bases between. TCRdb analysed the RT-PCR reads with MiXCR anew, one entry per CDR3 protein. In the table there are around 600,000 distinct CDR3 sequences, around 11% of which are singletons. This clonotype was seen a handful of times. Its cognate antigen is unknown. The sample also formed part of further work on T cells expressing NK-cell markers. That paper adds: As the method of synthesis, 5'RACE template switching with UMIs yielded TCR beta cDNA. It was sorted CD3+CD56-NKG2C+, CD3+CD56+NKG2C- and CD3+CD56+NKG2C+ T cells that provided the TCR beta repertoires. Sorting was limited to alpha-beta TCR-expressing T cells with an anti-gamma-delta TCR antibody in several experiments. The same clonotypes also predominated in the CD3+CD56-NKG2C+ fraction of several donors.

The source material was PBMCs from blood, sampled on the day of vaccination. This clonotype was sampled from a man aged 50 to 60 who received an inactivated influenza vaccine. The chain uses TRBV29-1 and TRBJ2-1, with D perhaps TRBD2 (5 bases). The CDR3 loop reads CSVPSAFGISNEQFF. CDR3 coding DNA: TGCAGCGTTCCCTCAGCTTTCGGGATTAGCAATGAGCAGTTCTTC.